This TCR beta chain was identified during a study of shared clonotypes between healthy human individuals (dated by TCRdb to about 2020). Broadly, across the study: Three men and two women, aged 18 to 49 years, made up the cohort. Per donor, three plates each were used for CD4 naive and CD4 memory, two for CD8 naive, and one for CD8 memory. The study deeply sequenced blood TCR repertoires of roughly five healthy adults to estimate repertoire size and the extent of clonotype sharing between individuals. To increase sequencing depth and limit assay-specific biases, different laboratories used diverse techniques to prepare libraries and sequence TCR repertoires. Between about 0.8 and 9 billion PBMCs per donor were obtained by leukapheresis. What the study reported, not specific to this receptor: Incomplete sequencing was indicated by rarefaction of sorted-subset datasets, despite the large sequencing depth. The small number of donors limited the genetic and exposure-history diversity represented. Sharing across four donors was observed for about 5% of naive CD4, under 4% of naive CD8, 2% to 2.5% of memory CD4, and around 0.4% of memory CD8 clonotypes. Pairwise subsampling led to the expectation that sequencing depth would affect the degree of clonotype sharing among donors. Clonotypes shared by all four sorted-subset donors showed higher generation probabilities than non-shared clonotypes. Sampling was limited to blood, and TCR repertoires in tissue likely differ from TCR repertoires in blood. Larger estimated clonotype richness was generally found for naive subsets than for memory subsets.

The CDR3 has 17 amino acids, counting the end cysteine and phenylalanine. CDR3 DNA is the only sequence kept; it has 51 bases, read in frame from the first base. Looking up the germline V gene yields CDR1 SGHAT and CDR2 FQNNGV. The junction carries 21 bases between V and J, which are trimmed by 6 bases and 0 bases respectively. Donors were healthy HIV-negative adults with no recently reported acute infections or vaccinations. Every donor was a Caucasian adult residing in Nashville, Tennessee, USA. Magnetic negative selection was used to enrich CD4+ T cells, after which naive cells were positively selected on CD45RA and the negative fraction became the memory subset. Blood was obtained by leukapheresis, after which PBMCs were separated by Ficoll-Histopaque density gradient centrifugation and cryopreserved in liquid nitrogen vapor phase. Purity and quantity of every magnetically sorted T cell population were checked by analytical flow cytometry. Genomic DNA was isolated from every sorted fraction and measured by UV absorbance on a Nanodrop 2000c.

TCR CDR3 regions were amplified from genomic DNA by multiplex PCR using the deep immunoSEQ assay. Extracted genomic DNA from each cell subset was distributed evenly across all wells of several immunoSEQ 96-well plates, and each plate was treated as a replicate. Each replicate PCR for sorted subsets received about 210 ng genomic DNA, equal to 28,000 or so T cell genomes. The purified libraries were quantified using a Qubit 3.0 fluorometer, sized with a Bioanalyzer 2100, and then quantified again using the KAPA Library Quantification kit. Every immunoSEQ 96-well plate was sequenced on a separate single-read 150-cycle Illumina NextSeq 550 flow cell. The paper's processing steps were these. Because the immunoSEQ output held only junctional sequences and lacked quality scores, the filtering could not match the filtering applied to full-length reads. Sequences were annotated with PyIR, a Python wrapper for IgBLAST v1.9, and V/J genes and CDR3 were assigned using IMGT germline references. Reads were removed for weak V/J assignments (E-value above 1e-6), missing CDR3, stop codons, out-of-frame junctions, or ambiguous translated residues. V3J clonotypes were defined as sequences sharing an identical inferred V gene, J gene, and CDR3 amino acid sequence. To compute the percentage overlap between repertoires, the number of shared unique clonotypes was divided by the size of the smaller repertoire. RTK rarefaction, the Chao1 estimator, and Recon v2.1 estimates of unobserved clonotypes were used to assess repertoire richness. Generation probabilities for all TCRbeta clonotypes obtained by the gDNA method from four donors were computed using OLGA. Not all clones reach the TCRdb copy of this immuneACCESS table, which keeps in-frame sequences only. Checked studies attribute under half of the gap to unresolved V genes and leave the rest unexplained. Clonal size and the V and J genes are those of that table, whereas D and trimming came from the DNA. The sample table records about 2.3 million clones; about 90% of these occur just once. Approximately 0.39% of the sample is taken by the ten largest.

Worth noting for this clone: The target of this receptor is not known. Base quality data are lacking; no much larger clone is found one base away.

The chain is made from TRBV11-2 and TRBJ2-7, and possibly TRBD1, on 5 matching bases. This clonotype originated in a man aged 18 to 30 in good health. Some clones in this sample may be carry-over from other donors' samples. The sample taken for sequencing was naive CD4+ T cells from PBMCs. Sample cell subset or site, as interpreted from the label and publication: CD45RA+ positively selected. The sequenced DNA is TGTGCCAGCAGTATAGCAGGGCACCAACCCAGCTCCTACGAGCAGTACTTC. Translated, it gives CASSIAGHQPSSYEQYF.